The present entry profiles one T cell receptor beta chain with its context. Its antigen is unknown. This sample is drawn from a study of OX40 agonist ivuxolimab in advanced cancers. Study findings and constraints: The study observed clonal expansion of CD4+ and CD8+ blood T cells by week 6 at 0.1 to 3.0 mg/kg. Relative to CD4+ cells, CD8+ T cells on average had more expanded clones.

Produced via immunoSEQ multiplex PCR; TCRdb's table is partial and in-frame only. The table includes over 40,000 clones, approximately 88% detected once. V was clipped by 0 bases and J by 9 bases; unmatched bases: 7. The CDR3 is 15 amino acids. The germline V gene has CDR1 LGHNA and CDR2 YNFKEQ. This TCR derives from an adult with an advanced solid tumor such as melanoma, head and neck, liver or kidney cancer. V is TRBV4-2 and J is TRBJ2-7; 11 nucleotides agree with TRBD2. The sequenced sample was CD4+ or CD8+ T cells sorted from blood, obtained in a trial of the OX40 agonist ivuxolimab. This chain's CDR3 is CASSQDILAGGGQYF. In DNA, the CDR3 is TGTGCCAGCAGCCAAGATATCCTAGCGGGAGGAGGGCAGTACTTC.